The T cell receptor (beta chain) under discussion was sequenced for a study of shared clonotypes between healthy human individuals. Per the germline V gene, CDR1 is SGHVS and CDR2 is FNYEAQ. This CDR3 is 14 amino acids long. V was cut by 4 bases and J by 3 bases, with 13 bases left in between. Profiled with immunoSEQ multiplex PCR; TCRdb holds only in-frame clones, not every one. Of some 630,000 clones in the sample, less than 80% were seen once. This clone was recorded a few times. What it binds is unknown. Findings and limits, study-wide: Richness estimates generally favored naive over memory subsets. Sorted-subset sequencing was shown by rarefaction to be incomplete despite large depth. With a few donors compared, around 5% of naive CD4 clonotypes were shared.

The clonotype was recovered from a woman aged 30 to 39 in good health. Sequencing was carried out using memory CD4+ T cells sorted from blood. Subset described: CD45RA-negative fraction. The chain uses TRBV7-6 and TRBJ2-7, with D possibly matching TRBD1 (5 bases). The CDR3 protein is CASSSQSDSYEQYF. DNA of the CDR3: TGTGCCAGCAGCTCCCAAAGCGACAGCTACGAGCAGTACTTC.